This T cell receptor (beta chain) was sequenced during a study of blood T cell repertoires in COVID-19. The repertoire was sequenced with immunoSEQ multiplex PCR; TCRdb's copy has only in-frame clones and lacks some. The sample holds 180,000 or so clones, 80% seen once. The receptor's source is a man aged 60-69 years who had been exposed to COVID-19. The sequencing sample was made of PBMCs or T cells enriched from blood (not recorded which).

CDR3 sequence (DNA): TGCGCCAGCAGCAGAGAGCCGCGTTCCACCGGGGAGCTGTTTTTT. Encoded protein: CASSREPRSTGELFF. The rearrangement uses TRBV5-1 and TRBJ2-2; D remains ambiguous. From germline, CDR1 is SGHRS and CDR2 YFSETQ. The CDR3 runs 15 residues. Trimming cost V 4 bases and J 4 bases, with 14 bases left between them.